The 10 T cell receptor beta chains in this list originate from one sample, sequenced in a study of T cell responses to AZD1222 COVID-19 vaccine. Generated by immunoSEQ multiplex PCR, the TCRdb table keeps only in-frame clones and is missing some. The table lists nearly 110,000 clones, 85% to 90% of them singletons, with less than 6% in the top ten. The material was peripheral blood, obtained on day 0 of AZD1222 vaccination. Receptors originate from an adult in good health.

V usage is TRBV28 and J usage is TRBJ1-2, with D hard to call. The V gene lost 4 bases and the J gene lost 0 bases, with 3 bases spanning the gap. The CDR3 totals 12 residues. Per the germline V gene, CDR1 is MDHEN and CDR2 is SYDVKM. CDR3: CASSWSNYGYTF. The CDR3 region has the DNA TGTGCCAGCAGTTGGTCTAACTATGGCTACACCTTC.

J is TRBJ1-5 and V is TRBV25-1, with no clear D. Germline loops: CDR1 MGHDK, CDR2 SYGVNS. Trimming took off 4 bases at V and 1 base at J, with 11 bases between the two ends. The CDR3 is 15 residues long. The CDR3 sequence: CASSGSLGSNQPQHF. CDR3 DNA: TGTGCCAGCAGTGGAAGCCTGGGGAGCAATCAGCCCCAGCATTTT.

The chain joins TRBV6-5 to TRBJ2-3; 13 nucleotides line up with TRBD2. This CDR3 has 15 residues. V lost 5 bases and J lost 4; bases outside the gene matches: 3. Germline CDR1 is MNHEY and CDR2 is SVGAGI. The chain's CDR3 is CASSLTSGRADTQYF. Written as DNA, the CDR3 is TGTGCCAGCAGTCTTACTAGCGGGAGGGCAGATACGCAGTATTTT.

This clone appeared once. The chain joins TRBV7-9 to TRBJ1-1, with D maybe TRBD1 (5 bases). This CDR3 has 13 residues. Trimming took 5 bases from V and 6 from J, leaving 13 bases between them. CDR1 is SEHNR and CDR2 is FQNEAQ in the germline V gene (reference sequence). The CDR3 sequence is CASSATGESEAFF. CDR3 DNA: TGTGCCAGCAGCGCTACGGGGGAATCTGAAGCTTTCTTT.

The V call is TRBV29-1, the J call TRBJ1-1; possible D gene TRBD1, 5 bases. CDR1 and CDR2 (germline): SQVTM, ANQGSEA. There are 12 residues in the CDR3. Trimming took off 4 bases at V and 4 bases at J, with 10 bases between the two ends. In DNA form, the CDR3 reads TGCAGCGTTGGATTTAGGGGCACTGAAGCTTTCTTT. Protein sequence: CSVGFRGTEAFF.

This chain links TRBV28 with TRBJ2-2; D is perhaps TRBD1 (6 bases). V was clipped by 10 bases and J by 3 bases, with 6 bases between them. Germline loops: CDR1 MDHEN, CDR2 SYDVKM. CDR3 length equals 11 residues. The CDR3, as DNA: TGTGCCACAGGGGACACCGGGGAGCTGTTTTTT. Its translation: CATGDTGELFF.

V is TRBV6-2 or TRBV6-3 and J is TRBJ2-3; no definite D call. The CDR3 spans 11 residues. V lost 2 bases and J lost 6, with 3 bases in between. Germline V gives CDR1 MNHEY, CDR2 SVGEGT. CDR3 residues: CASSYGDTQYF. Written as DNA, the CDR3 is TGTGCCAGCAGTTACGGGGATACGCAGTATTTT.

For the CDR3, the DNA is TGTGCCAGCAGCGTAGCTTTAGGGTTCGGTGAGCAGTTCTTC. Amino acids: CASSVALGFGEQFF. This chain joins TRBV9 and TRBJ2-1, with D hard to call. The germline V gene encodes CDR1 SGDLS and CDR2 YYNGEE. This CDR3 region has 14 residues. The ends were cut back, 0 bases at V and 9 bases at J, with 13 bases in the middle.

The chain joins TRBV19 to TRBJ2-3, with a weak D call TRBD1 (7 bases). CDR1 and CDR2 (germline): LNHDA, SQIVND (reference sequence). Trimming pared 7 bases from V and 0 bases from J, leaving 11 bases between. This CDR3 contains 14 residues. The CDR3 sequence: CASTSGGSTDTQYF. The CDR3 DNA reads TGTGCCAGTACCTCAGGGGGGAGCACAGATACGCAGTATTTT.

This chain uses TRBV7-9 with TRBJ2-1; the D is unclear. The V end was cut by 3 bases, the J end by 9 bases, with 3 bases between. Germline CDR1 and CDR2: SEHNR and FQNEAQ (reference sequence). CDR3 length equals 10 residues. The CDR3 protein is CASSFTEQFF. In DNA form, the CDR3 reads TGTGCCAGCAGCTTCACTGAGCAGTTCTTC.